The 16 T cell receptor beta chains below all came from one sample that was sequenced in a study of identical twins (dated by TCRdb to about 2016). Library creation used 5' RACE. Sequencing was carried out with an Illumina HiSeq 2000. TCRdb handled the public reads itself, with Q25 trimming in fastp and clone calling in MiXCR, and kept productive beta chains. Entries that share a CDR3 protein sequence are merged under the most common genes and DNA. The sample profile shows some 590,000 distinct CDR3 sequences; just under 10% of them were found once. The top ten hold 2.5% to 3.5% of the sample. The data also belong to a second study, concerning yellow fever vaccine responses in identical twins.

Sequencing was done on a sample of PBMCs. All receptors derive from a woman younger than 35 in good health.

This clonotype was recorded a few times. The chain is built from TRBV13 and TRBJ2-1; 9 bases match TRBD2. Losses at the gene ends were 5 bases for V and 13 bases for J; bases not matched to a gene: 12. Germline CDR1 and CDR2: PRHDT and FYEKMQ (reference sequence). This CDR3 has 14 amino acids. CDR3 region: CASSQIAGEAGQFF. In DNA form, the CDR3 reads TGTGCCAGCAGCCAAATAGCGGGGGAGGCAGGACAGTTCTTC.

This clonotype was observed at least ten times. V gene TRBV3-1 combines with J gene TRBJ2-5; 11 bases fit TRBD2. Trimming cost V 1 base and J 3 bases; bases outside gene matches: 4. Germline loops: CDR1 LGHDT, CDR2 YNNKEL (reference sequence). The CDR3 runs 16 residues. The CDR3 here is CASSQVASGGKETQYF. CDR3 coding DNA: TGTGCCAGCAGCCAAGTTGCTAGCGGGGGGAAAGAGACCCAGTACTTC.

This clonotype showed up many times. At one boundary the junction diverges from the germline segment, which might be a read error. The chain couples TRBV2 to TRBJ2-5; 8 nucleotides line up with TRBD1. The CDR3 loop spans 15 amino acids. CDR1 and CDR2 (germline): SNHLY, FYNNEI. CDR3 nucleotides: TGCGCCAGCAGTGATGGACAGGGCGGCCGGGAGACCCAGTACTTC. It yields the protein CASSDGQGGRETQYF.

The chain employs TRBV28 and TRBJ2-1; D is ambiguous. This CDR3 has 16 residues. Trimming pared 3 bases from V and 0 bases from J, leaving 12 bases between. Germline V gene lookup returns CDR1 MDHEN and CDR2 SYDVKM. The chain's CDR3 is CASSFLGPSSYNEQFF. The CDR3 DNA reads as TGTGCCAGCAGTTTTTTGGGCCCTAGCTCCTACAATGAGCAGTTCTTC.

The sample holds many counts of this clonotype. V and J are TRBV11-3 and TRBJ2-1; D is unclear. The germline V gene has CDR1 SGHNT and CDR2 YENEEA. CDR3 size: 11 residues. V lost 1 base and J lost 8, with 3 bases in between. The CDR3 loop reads CASSLGHEQFF. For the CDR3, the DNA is TGTGCCAGCAGCTTAGGACATGAGCAGTTCTTC.

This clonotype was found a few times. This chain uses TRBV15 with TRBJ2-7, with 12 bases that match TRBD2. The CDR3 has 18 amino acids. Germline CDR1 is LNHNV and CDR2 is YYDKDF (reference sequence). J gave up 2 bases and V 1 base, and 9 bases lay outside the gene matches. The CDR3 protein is CATSRAPRLAGDTYEQYF. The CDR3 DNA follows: TGTGCCACCAGCAGAGCCCCCCGACTAGCGGGGGACACCTACGAGCAGTACTTC.

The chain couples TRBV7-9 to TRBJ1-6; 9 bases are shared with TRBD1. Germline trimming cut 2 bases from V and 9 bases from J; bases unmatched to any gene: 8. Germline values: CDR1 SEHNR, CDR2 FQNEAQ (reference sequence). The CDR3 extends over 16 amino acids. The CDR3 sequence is CASSLTTGTGISPLHF. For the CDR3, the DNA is TGTGCCAGCAGCTTAACCACAGGGACAGGGATTTCACCCCTCCACTTT.

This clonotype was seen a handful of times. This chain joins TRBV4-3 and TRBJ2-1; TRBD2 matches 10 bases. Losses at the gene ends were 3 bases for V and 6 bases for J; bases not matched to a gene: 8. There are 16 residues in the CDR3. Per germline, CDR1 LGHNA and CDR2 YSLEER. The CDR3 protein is CASSQATGTSANEQFF. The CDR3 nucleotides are TGCGCCAGCAGCCAGGCGACCGGGACTAGCGCCAATGAGCAGTTCTTC.

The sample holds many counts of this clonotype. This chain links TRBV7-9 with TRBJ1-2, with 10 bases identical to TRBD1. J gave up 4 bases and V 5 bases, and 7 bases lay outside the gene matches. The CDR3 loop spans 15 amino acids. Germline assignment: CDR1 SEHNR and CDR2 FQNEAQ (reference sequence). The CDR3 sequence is CASSTPGQGSYGYTF. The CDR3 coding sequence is TGTGCCAGCAGCACCCCGGGACAGGGGTCCTATGGCTACACCTTC.

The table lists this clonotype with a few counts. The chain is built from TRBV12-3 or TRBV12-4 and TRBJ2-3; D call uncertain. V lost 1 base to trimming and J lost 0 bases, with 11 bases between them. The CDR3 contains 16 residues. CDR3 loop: CASSLGGWSSTDTQYF. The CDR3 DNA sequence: TGTGCCAGCAGTTTAGGTGGGTGGTCTAGCACAGATACGCAGTATTTT.

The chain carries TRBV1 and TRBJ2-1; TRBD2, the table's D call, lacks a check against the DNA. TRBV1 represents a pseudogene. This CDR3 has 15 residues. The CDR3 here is CTSTFASGVGNEQFF. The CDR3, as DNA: TGCACCAGCACCTTCGCTAGCGGTGTGGGAAATGAGCAGTTCTTC.

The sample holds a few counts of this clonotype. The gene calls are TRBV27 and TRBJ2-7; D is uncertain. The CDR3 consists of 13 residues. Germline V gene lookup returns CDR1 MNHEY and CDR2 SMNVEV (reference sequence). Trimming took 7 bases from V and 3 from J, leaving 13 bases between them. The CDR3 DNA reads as TGTGCCAGCACCCATGCCCCGGGCTACGAGCAGTACTTC. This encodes CASTHAPGYEQYF.

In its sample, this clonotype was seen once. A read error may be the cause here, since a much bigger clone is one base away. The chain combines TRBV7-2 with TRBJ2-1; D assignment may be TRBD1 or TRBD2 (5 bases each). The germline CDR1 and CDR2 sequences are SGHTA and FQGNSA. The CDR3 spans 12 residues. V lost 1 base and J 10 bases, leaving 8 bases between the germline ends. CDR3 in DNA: TGTGCCAGCAGCTTAGTTTGGGGGGAGCAGTTCTTC. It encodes CASSLVWGEQFF.

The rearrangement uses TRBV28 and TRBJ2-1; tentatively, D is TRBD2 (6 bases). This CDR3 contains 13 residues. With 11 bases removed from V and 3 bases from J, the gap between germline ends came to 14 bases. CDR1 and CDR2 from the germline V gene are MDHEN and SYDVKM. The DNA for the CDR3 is TGTGCCGGAATGACTAGAGGCTACAATGAGCAGTTCTTC. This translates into CAGMTRGYNEQFF.

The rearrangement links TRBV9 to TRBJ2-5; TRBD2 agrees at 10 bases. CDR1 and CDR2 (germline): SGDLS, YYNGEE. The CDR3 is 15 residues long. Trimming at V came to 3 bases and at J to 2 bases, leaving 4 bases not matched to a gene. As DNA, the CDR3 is TGTGCCAGCAGCGGTAGCGGGGGGCCACAAGAGACCCAGTACTTC. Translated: CASSGSGGPQETQYF.

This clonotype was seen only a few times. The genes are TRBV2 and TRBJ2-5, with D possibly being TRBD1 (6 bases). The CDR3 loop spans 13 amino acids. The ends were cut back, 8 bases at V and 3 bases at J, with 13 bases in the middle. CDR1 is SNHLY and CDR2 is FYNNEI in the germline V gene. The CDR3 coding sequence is TGTGCCAGCTCCGGAGGACAGAAAGAGACCCAGTACTTC. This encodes CASSGGQKETQYF.